Below are 24 T cell receptor beta chains sequenced from a single sample in a study of response to subunit inactivated influenza vaccine. TCRdb independently ran MiXCR on the RT-PCR reads; one entry per CDR3 protein. The repertoire holds roughly 500,000 distinct CDR3 sequences, with more than 15% as singletons. The source material was CD4+ T cells sorted from PBMCs, sampled roughly 24 months after vaccination. The source of these receptors is a man aged 45-69 years who received an inactivated influenza vaccine.

The rearrangement links TRBV6-5 to TRBJ2-1; D is undetermined. The CDR3 totals 11 residues. The V gene's germline CDR1 is MNHEY and CDR2 SVGAGI. Trimming cost V 1 base and J 9 bases, with 4 bases left between them. CDR3 in DNA: TGTGCCAGCAGTTACTTCGGTGAGCAGTTCTTC. Amino acid sequence: CASSYFGEQFF.

In its sample, this clonotype was seen a few times. The chain recombines TRBV9 with TRBJ2-2; the D is unclear. The germline V and J ends were trimmed by 0 bases and 4 bases, with 13 bases remaining between them. The CDR3 is 16 amino acids. CDR1 and CDR2 (germline): SGDLS, YYNGEE. The CDR3 region is CASSVAPVFGTGELFF. Here the CDR3 DNA reads TGTGCCAGCAGCGTAGCCCCCGTGTTCGGCACCGGGGAGCTGTTTTTT.

Only a few counts were recorded for this clonotype. This chain links TRBV6-1 with TRBJ1-1, with unresolved D. The V end was cut by 9 bases, the J end by 0 bases, with 11 bases between. The CDR3 loop spans 13 amino acids. Germline V lookup: CDR1 MNHNS, CDR2 SASEGT. The CDR3 DNA sequence: TGTGCCAGTACGGCCCTGATGAACACTGAAGCTTTCTTT. Translating gives CASTALMNTEAFF.

The chain is built from TRBV6-1 and TRBJ1-4; D call uncertain. This CDR3 has 15 amino acids. Germline V gene sequence: CDR1 MNHNS, CDR2 SASEGT. The V end was cut by 6 bases, the J end by 4 bases, with 15 bases between. CDR3 sequence: CASRLSTGINEKLFF. CDR3 in DNA: TGTGCCAGCAGACTCTCGACCGGTATTAATGAAAAACTGTTTTTT.

CDR3 in DNA: TGTGCCAGCAGCGGCCGACGGGCTGTAGGATCAGCCCAGTACTTC. Protein product: CASSGRRAVGSAQYF. The chain carries TRBV2 and TRBJ2-5; unclear D gene. The CDR3 totals 15 residues. Germline lookup yields CDR1 SNHLY and CDR2 FYNNEI. V shed 6 bases and J shed 9 bases, with 23 bases lying between them.

V is TRBV6-5 and J is TRBJ2-5, with D perhaps TRBD1 (6 bases). Germline V gene lookup returns CDR1 MNHEY and CDR2 SVGAGI. The CDR3 consists of 14 residues. Trimming stripped 4 bases from V and 6 bases from J, with 15 bases between. The CDR3 is CASSSQARGQTQYF. CDR3 nucleotides: TGTGCCAGCAGTTCACAAGCCAGGGGTCAGACCCAGTACTTC.

The rearrangement links TRBV18 to TRBJ2-1, with TRBD2 as a possible D gene (5 bases). Germline values: CDR1 KGHSH, CDR2 LQKENI. Trimming took 3 bases from V and 2 from J, leaving 8 bases between them. This CDR3 has 14 amino acids. Here the CDR3 reads CASSPGRTYNEQFF. DNA of the CDR3: TGTGCCAGCTCACCGGGGAGAACCTACAATGAGCAGTTCTTC.

The V call is TRBV4-3, the J call TRBJ1-4, with D possibly TRBD1 on 6 matching bases. Germline V gene sequence: CDR1 LGHNA, CDR2 YSLEER. There are 15 residues in the CDR3. V was shortened by 8 bases and J by 7 bases, with 20 bases between the two germline ends. CDR3 nucleotide sequence: TGCGCCAGCCGGGCCCGGGGGGCGCCGAGTGAAAAACTGTTTTTT. It translates to CASRARGAPSEKLFF.

This clonotype was detected only once. J is TRBJ1-3 and V is TRBV12-3 or TRBV12-4, with D possibly TRBD1 on 6 matching bases. The CDR3 extends over 15 amino acids. The germline V and J ends were trimmed by 6 bases and 0 bases, with 12 bases remaining between them. Written as DNA, the CDR3 is TGTGCCAGCAGCCAGGGGTTTACCTCTGGAAACACCATATATTTT. Its translation: CASSQGFTSGNTIYF.

This chain connects TRBV18 to TRBJ2-2, with 9 bases fitting TRBD1. The CDR3 sequence is 14 residues long. J lost 4 bases, V lost 10 bases, and 7 bases had no gene match. Per germline, CDR1 KGHSH and CDR2 LQKENI. Here the CDR3 reads CATNRDRATGELFF. The CDR3 DNA is TGTGCCACCAATCGGGACAGGGCCACCGGGGAGCTGTTTTTT.

About this clonotype itself: This may arise from a read error, as a much more abundant clone is one base away. J is TRBJ2-2 and V is TRBV20-1, with D possibly TRBD2 on 5 matching bases. The CDR3 extends over 13 amino acids. Per germline, CDR1 DFQATT and CDR2 SNEGSKA (reference sequence). The CDR3 DNA reads TGCAGTGCTAGCAGAGGGTTAACCGGGGAGCTGGTTTTT. Protein sequence: CSASRGLTGELVF.

This clonotype was seen a handful of times. This chain connects TRBV5-1 to TRBJ2-5; 9 bases align to TRBD2. The CDR3 has 17 amino acids. CDR1 and CDR2 from the germline V gene are SGHRS and YFSETQ. J lost 5 bases, V lost 4 bases, and 15 bases had no gene match. CDR3 DNA: TGCGCCAGCAGCGCCCGATTGACTAGCGGCTTAGAGGAGACCCAGTACTTC. It is translated as CASSARLTSGLEETQYF. Based on the CDR3 plus reference TRBV5-1 and TRBJ2-5, the full variable domain is KAGVTQTPRYLIKTRGQQVTLSCSPISGHRSVSWYQQTPGQGLQFLFEYFSETQRNKGNFPGRFSGRQFSNSRSEMNVSTLELGDSALYLCASSARLTSGLEETQYFGPGTRLLVL.

This clonotype was counted between two and nine times. The chain links TRBV7-8 to TRBJ1-5; unclear D gene. CDR1 is SGHVS, CDR2 FQNEAQ, per germline. Trimming took off 1 base at V and 2 bases at J, with 18 bases between the two ends. The CDR3 has 18 residues. Here the CDR3 reads CASSLEGALVRGNQPQHF. CDR3 sequence (DNA): TGTGCCAGCAGCTTAGAGGGAGCCTTGGTGAGAGGCAATCAGCCCCAGCATTTT.

The chain combines TRBV5-1 with TRBJ2-5; TRBD2 agrees at 8 bases. This CDR3 spans 16 amino acids. The V and J ends lost 0 bases and 2 bases, in that order; junction bases with no gene match: 6. Germline assignment: CDR1 SGHRS and CDR2 YFSETQ. CDR3 amino acids: CASSLVTGGWQETQYF. The CDR3, as DNA: TGCGCCAGCAGCTTGGTGACGGGAGGGTGGCAAGAGACCCAGTACTTC.

The chain uses TRBV19 and TRBJ2-7; tentative D call: TRBD2 (5 bases). The length of the CDR3 is 13 residues. Trimming stripped 1 base from V and 2 bases from J, with 6 bases between. Germline V gives CDR1 LNHDA, CDR2 SQIVND (reference sequence). The CDR3 nucleotides read TGTGCCAGTAGTATAGGGGAGACCTACGAGCAGTACTTC. Residues: CASSIGETYEQYF.

V is TRBV5-1 and J is TRBJ1-1; D uncertain. CDR3 length: 13 residues. Germline loops: CDR1 SGHRS, CDR2 YFSETQ. The V gene lost 1 base and the J gene lost 5 bases, with 9 bases spanning the gap. DNA of the CDR3: TGCGCCAGCAGCTTGACGGGCAGGACTGAAGCTTTCTTT. This sequence encodes CASSLTGRTEAFF.

This sequence joins TRBV11-2 and TRBJ1-6; D possibly corresponds to TRBD1 (5 bases). The CDR3 is 14 amino acids. Per germline, CDR1 SGHAT and CDR2 FQNNGV. Trimming removed 3 bases from V and 6 bases from J, with 9 bases in between. CDR3 sequence reads: CASSFDRSNSPLHF. The CDR3 bases are TGTGCCAGCAGCTTTGACAGATCTAATTCACCCCTCCACTTT.

This clonotype has only a few counts. The chain combines TRBV24-1 with TRBJ2-1, with D perhaps TRBD2 (6 bases). Germline CDR1 is KGHDR and CDR2 is SFDVKD. V shed 3 bases and J shed 6 bases, with 14 bases lying between them. CDR3 length equals 15 residues. This CDR3 reads CATSDLGSGANEQFF. The CDR3 DNA sequence: TGTGCCACCAGTGATCTGGGGTCGGGAGCCAATGAGCAGTTCTTC.

V usage is TRBV5-6 and J usage is TRBJ2-1; 8 nucleotides match TRBD1. The length of the CDR3 is 13 residues. Germline V gene sequence: CDR1 SGHDT, CDR2 YYEEEE. The V segment lost 3 bases and the J segment 10 bases; nucleotides outside the gene matches: 6. The CDR3 region is CASSSDRAGEQFF. As DNA, the CDR3 is TGTGCCAGCAGCTCGGACAGGGCGGGAGAGCAGTTCTTC.

The genes are TRBV6-2 or TRBV6-3 and TRBJ2-2; D call uncertain. Germline CDR1 MNHEY, CDR2 SVGEGT. The CDR3 has 16 residues. The V gene lost 6 bases and the J gene lost 2 bases, with 16 bases spanning the gap. CDR3 sequence (DNA): TGTGCCAGCAGCCGCATCGAGTTGAGCAACACCGGGGAGCTGTTTTTT. Residues: CASSRIELSNTGELFF.

This clonotype appeared many times. The rearrangement joins TRBV24-1 to TRBJ2-1, with 7 nucleotides matching TRBD2. Losses at the gene ends were 5 bases for V and 2 bases for J; bases not matched to a gene: 2. Germline V gene sequence: CDR1 KGHDR, CDR2 SFDVKD. The CDR3 runs 14 residues. The CDR3 nucleotides read TGTGCCACCAGTGGCCTAGCGGCCTACAATGAGCAGTTCTTC. Amino acid sequence: CATSGLAAYNEQFF.

V and J are TRBV10-3 and TRBJ2-5; D is perhaps TRBD1 (6 bases). V lost 6 bases, J lost 5 bases, and 13 bases lay in between. This CDR3 comprises 13 residues. Germline CDR1 is ENHRY and CDR2 is SYGVKD. The CDR3 coding sequence is TGTGCCATCAGACGACCAGGGGCGGAGACCCAGTACTTC. It encodes CAIRRPGAETQYF.

The chain uses TRBV6-1 and TRBJ2-6, with no clear D. The CDR3 loop spans 16 amino acids. From germline, CDR1 is MNHNS and CDR2 SASEGT. Trimming removed 6 bases from V and 0 bases from J, with 12 bases in between. The CDR3 loop is CASRRPVTSGANVLTF. Here the CDR3 DNA reads TGTGCCAGCAGGCGCCCAGTGACCTCTGGGGCCAACGTCCTGACTTTC.

This clonotype appeared many times. The gene calls are TRBV5-1 and TRBJ2-5; D might be TRBD1 (6 bases). The V gene lost 2 bases and the J gene lost 3 bases, with 11 bases spanning the gap. Germline V CDR1 and CDR2: SGHRS, YFSETQ. CDR3 length equals 14 residues. The CDR3 coding sequence is TGCGCCAGCAGCTTTTTCACAGGGAAAGAGACCCAGTACTTC. Translated: CASSFFTGKETQYF.